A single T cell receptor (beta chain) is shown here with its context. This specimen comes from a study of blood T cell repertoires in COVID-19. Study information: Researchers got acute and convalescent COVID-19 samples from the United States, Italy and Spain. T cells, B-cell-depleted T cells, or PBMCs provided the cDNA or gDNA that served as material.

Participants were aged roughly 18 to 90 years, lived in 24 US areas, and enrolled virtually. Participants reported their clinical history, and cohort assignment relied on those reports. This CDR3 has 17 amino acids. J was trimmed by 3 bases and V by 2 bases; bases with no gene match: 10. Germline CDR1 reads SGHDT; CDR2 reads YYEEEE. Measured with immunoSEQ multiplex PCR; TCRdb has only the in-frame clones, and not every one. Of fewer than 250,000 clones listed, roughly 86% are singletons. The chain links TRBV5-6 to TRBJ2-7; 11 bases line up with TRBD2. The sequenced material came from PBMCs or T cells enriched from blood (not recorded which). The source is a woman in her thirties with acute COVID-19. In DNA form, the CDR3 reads TGTGCCAGCAGCTTTACTAGCGGGGGCATAGAGGGCTACGAGCAGTACTTC. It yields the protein CASSFTSGGIEGYEQYF.